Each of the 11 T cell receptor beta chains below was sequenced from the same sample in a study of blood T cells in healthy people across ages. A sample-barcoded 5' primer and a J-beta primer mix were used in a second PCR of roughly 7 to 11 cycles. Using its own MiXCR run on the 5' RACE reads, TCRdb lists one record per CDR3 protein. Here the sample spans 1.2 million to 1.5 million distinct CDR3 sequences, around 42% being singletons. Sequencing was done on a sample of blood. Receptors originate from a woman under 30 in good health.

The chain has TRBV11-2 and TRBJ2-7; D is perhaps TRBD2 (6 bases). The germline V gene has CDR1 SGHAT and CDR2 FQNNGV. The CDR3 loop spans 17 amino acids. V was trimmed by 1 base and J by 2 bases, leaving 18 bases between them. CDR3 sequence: CASSLGRGGMIPYEQYF. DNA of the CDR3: TGTGCCAGCAGCTTAGGAAGGGGCGGGATGATCCCCTACGAGCAGTACTTC.

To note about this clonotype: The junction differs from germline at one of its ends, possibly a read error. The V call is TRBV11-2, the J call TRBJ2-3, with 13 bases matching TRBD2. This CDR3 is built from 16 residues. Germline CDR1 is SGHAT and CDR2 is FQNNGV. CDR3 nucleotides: TGTGCCAGGAGCTCCGGACTAGCGGGGGAGGCAGATACGCAGTATTTT. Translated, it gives CARSSGLAGEADTQYF.

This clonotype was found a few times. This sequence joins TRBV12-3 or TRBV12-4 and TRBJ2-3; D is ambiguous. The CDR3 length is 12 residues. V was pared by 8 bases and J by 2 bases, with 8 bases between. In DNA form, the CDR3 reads TGTGCCAGCGACGGAGACACAGATACGCAGTATTTT. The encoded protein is CASDGDTDTQYF.

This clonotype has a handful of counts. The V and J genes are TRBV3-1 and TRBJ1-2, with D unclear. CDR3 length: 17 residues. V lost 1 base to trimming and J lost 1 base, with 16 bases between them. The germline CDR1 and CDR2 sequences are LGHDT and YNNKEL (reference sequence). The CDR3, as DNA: TGTGCCAGCAGCCAAGGTTGGGAGGACCGGGGTAACTATGGCTACACCTTC. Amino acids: CASSQGWEDRGNYGYTF.

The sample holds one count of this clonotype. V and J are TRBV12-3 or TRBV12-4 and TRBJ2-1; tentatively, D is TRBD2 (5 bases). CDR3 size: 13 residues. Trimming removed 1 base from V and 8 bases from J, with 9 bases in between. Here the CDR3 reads CASSLGVEDEQFF. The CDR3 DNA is TGTGCCAGCAGTTTAGGGGTGGAGGATGAGCAGTTCTTC.

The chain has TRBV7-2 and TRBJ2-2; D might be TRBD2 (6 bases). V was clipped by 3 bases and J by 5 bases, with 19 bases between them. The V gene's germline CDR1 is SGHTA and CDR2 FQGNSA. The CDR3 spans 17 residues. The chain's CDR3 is CASSFMGLPMPTGELFF. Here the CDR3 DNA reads TGTGCCAGCAGCTTTATGGGACTCCCGATGCCTACCGGGGAGCTGTTTTTT.

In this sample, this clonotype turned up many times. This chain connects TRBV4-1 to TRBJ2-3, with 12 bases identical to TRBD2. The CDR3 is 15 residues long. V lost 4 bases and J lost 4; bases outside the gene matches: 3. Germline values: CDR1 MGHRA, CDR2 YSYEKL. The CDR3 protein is CASSPLAGGADTQYF. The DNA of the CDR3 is TGCGCCAGCAGCCCTCTAGCGGGAGGGGCAGATACGCAGTATTTT.

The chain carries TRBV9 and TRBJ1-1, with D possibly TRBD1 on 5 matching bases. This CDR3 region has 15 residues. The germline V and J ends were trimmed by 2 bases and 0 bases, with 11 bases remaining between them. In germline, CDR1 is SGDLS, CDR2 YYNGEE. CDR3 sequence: CASSVQGGVNTEAFF. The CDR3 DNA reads TGTGCCAGCAGCGTTCAGGGAGGAGTGAACACTGAAGCTTTCTTT.

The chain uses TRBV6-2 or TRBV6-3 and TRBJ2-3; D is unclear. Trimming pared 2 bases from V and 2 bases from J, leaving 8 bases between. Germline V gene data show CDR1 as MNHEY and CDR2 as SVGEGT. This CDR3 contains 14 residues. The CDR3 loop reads CASSYGRPTDTQYF. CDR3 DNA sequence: TGTGCCAGCAGTTACGGACGACCCACAGATACGCAGTATTTT.

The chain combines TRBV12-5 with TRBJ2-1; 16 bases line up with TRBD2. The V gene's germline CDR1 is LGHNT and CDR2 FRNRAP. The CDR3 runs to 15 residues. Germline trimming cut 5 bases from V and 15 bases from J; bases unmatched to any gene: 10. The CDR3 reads CASGPGTSGGAYRFF. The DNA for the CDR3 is TGTGCTAGTGGTCCCGGGACTAGCGGGGGGGCTTATCGGTTCTTC. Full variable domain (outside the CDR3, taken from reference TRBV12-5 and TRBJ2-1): DARVTQTPRHKVTEMGQEVTMRCQPILGHNTVFWYRQTMMQGLELLAYFRNRAPLDDSGMPKDRFSAEMPDATLATLKIQPSEPRDSAVYFCASGPGTSGGAYRFFGPGTRLTVL.

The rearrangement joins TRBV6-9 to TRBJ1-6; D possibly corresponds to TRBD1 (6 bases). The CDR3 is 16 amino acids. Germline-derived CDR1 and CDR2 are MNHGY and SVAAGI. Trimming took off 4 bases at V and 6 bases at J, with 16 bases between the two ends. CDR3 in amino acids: CASSSPPGGRNSPLHF. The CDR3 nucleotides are TGTGCCAGCAGTTCCCCCCCGGGGGGCCGTAATTCACCCCTCCACTTT.